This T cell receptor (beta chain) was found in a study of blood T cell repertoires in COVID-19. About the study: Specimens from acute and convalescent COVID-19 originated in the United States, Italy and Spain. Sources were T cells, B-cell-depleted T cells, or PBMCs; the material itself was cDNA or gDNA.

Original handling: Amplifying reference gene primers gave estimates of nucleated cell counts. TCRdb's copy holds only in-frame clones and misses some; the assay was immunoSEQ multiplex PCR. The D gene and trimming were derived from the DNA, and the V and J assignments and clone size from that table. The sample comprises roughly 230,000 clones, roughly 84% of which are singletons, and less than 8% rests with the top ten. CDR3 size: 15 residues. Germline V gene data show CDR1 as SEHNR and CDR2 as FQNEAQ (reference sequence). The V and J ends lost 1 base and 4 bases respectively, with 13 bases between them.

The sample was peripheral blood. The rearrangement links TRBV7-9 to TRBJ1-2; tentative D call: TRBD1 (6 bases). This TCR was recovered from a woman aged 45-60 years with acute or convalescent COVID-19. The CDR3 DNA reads TGTGCCAGCAGCTTAGTTCGGGGGGCTGGCTATGGCTACACCTTC. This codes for CASSLVRGAGYGYTF.